Presented here are 5 T cell receptor beta chains from one specimen sequenced in a study of OX40 agonist ivuxolimab in advanced cancers. Only in-frame clones appear in the TCRdb table, and some are missing; sequencing was by immunoSEQ multiplex PCR. This table has some 80,000 clones, roughly 86% appearing once. Here the sequenced sample was CD4+ or CD8+ T cells sorted from blood, taken in a trial of the OX40 agonist ivuxolimab. The receptors shown here come from an adult with an advanced solid tumor such as melanoma, head and neck, liver or kidney cancer.

The chain carries TRBV10-1 and TRBJ2-7; a possible D gene is TRBD1 (5 bases). CDR1 WNHNN and CDR2 SYGVQD come from the germline V gene (reference sequence). This CDR3 has 14 residues. Trimming stripped 4 bases from V and 2 bases from J, with 12 bases between. The CDR3 spells CASSARQNPYEQYF. The DNA of the CDR3 is TGCGCCAGCAGTGCAAGACAGAACCCCTACGAGCAGTACTTC.

The genes are TRBV5-4 and TRBJ1-6; 7 bases fit TRBD1. This CDR3 has 14 residues. The J segment lost 13 bases and the V segment lost 0 bases, leaving 7 bases of the junction unmatched. CDR1 and CDR2 (germline): SGHNT, YYREEE (reference sequence). The CDR3 sequence: CASSLDRGGSPLHF. CDR3 sequence (DNA): TGTGCCAGCAGCTTGGACAGGGGTGGTTCCCCCCTCCACTTT.

This CDR3 is CAISATGMNTEAFF. CDR3 nucleotide sequence: TGTGCCATCAGTGCGACAGGGATGAACACTGAAGCTTTCTTT. This rearrangement joins TRBV10-3 to TRBJ1-1; TRBD1 aligns across 7 bases. The CDR3 covers 14 residues. Germline V gene sequence: CDR1 ENHRY, CDR2 SYGVKD. V shed 4 bases and J 0 bases; nucleotides not matched to a gene: 2.

The V gene is TRBV4-1, the J gene TRBJ2-3; no firm D call. Looked up from germline, CDR1 is MGHRA and CDR2 is YSYEKL. The CDR3 is 15 residues long. Deletions cut 0 bases from V and 2 bases from J, with 9 bases between. CDR3 DNA sequence: TGCGCCAGCAGCCAAGAGGTTCAAGACACAGATACGCAGTATTTT. Encoded protein: CASSQEVQDTDTQYF.

This sequence joins TRBV28 and TRBJ2-6; D remains unclear. Trimming pared 6 bases from V and 0 bases from J, leaving 9 bases between. The germline V gene has CDR1 MDHEN and CDR2 SYDVKM. This CDR3 has 15 amino acids. CDR3 amino acids: CASSFLFSGANVLTF. The CDR3 DNA reads TGTGCCAGCAGCTTCCTATTCTCTGGGGCCAACGTCCTGACTTTC.